These 22 T cell receptor beta chains originate from one sample sequenced in a study of CXCR3-negative and CXCR3-positive naive CD8 T cells. The antigens of these receptors remain unknown. 5' RACE that incorporated UMI labels was used to prepare the TRB cDNA libraries. TCRdb re-called the 5' RACE reads; every CDR3 protein appears as one record, without DNA. This sample's table has 150,000 to 180,000 distinct CDR3 sequences. Study-wide findings and caveats: In CXCR3-positive naive cells, the TRB CDR3s were more hydrophobic than in CXCR3-negative naive cells.

Material: naive CXCR3+ CD8+ T cells from blood. As to subset: CD45RO-CCR7+CD27+CD95- naive CD8+ T cells expressing CXCR3 (TNR3+). Receptors originate from a human donor in good health. Some clones in this sample may be carry-over from other donors' samples.

The chain uses TRBV20-1 and TRBJ2-7. This CDR3 has 16 amino acids. Germline CDR1 DFQATT, CDR2 SNEGSKA (reference sequence). CDR3 sequence: CSATTREAGKNYEQYF.

The chain links TRBV28 to TRBJ2-7; TCRdb names TRBD1, which stays unverified in the absence of DNA. The CDR3 has 12 amino acids. Germline assignment: CDR1 MDHEN and CDR2 SYDVKM. The CDR3 sequence is CASGPGVYEQYF.

V gene TRBV7-9 combines with J gene TRBJ1-5. CDR3 size: 16 residues. CDR1 and CDR2 (germline): SEHNR, FQNEAQ (reference sequence). CDR3 amino acids: CASSPSPGPHNQPQHF.

The V and J genes are TRBV5-1 and TRBJ2-3; absent DNA, TCRdb's TRBD1 call cannot be checked. The CDR3 consists of 15 residues. Germline CDR1 is SGHRS and CDR2 is YFSETQ. The CDR3 sequence: CASSPDRPVTDTQYF. Full variable domain (outside the CDR3, taken from reference TRBV5-1 and TRBJ2-3): KAGVTQTPRYLIKTRGQQVTLSCSPISGHRSVSWYQQTPGQGLQFLFEYFSETQRNKGNFPGRFSGRQFSNSRSEMNVSTLELGDSALYLCASSPDRPVTDTQYFGPGTRLTVL.

The chain has TRBV29-1 and TRBJ1-2. The germline V gene encodes CDR1 SQVTM and CDR2 ANQGSEA. CDR3 length: 13 residues. Here the CDR3 reads CSVEGEGPGGYTF.

The rearrangement links TRBV7-8 to TRBJ2-1; TCRdb picks TRBD1, but there is no DNA to check that call. The CDR3 totals 16 residues. Per germline, CDR1 SGHVS and CDR2 FQNEAQ. The CDR3 reads CASSLSGTFGGNEQFF.

V gene TRBV12-3 or TRBV12-4 combines with J gene TRBJ2-1; TCRdb's D gene call, TRBD2, goes unchecked for lack of DNA. This CDR3 comprises 14 residues. This CDR3 reads CASKPGLAGDEQFF.

J is TRBJ2-5 and V is TRBV10-3; TCRdb indicates TRBD2, and absent DNA this call remains unverified. The CDR3 totals 15 residues. From germline, CDR1 is ENHRY and CDR2 SYGVKD. The CDR3 region is CAISESVMEGETQYF.

The V and J genes are TRBV15 and TRBJ2-1; TCRdb's D call of TRBD2 is untestable without DNA. The CDR3 spans 16 residues. Germline values: CDR1 LNHNV, CDR2 YYDKDF (reference sequence). Here the CDR3 reads CATSRDSGGAYNEQFF.

The rearrangement uses TRBV27 and TRBJ1-1; TCRdb outputs TRBD1, but without DNA this stays unchecked. The CDR3 covers 14 residues. Germline V CDR1 and CDR2: MNHEY, SMNVEV (reference sequence). CDR3 amino acids: CASSLGQGMSEAFF.

This rearrangement joins TRBV20-1 to TRBJ2-1; TCRdb's D call, TRBD1, is unchecked because there is no DNA. The germline gives CDR1 DFQATT, CDR2 SNEGSKA (reference sequence). The CDR3 runs 12 residues. The CDR3 protein is CSAHPGGNEQFF.

The chain recombines TRBV5-4 with TRBJ2-7; the D call of TRBD1 rests on TCRdb alone, since no DNA is present to check it. This CDR3 has 15 residues. Per the germline V gene, CDR1 is SGHNT and CDR2 is YYREEE (reference sequence). The CDR3 loop is CASSLRRGTYYEQYF.

The rearrangement joins TRBV5-5 to TRBJ2-7; the TCRdb D gene call, TRBD2, has no DNA to confirm it. The CDR3 is 13 amino acids. From germline, CDR1 is SGHKS and CDR2 YYEKEE (reference sequence). The CDR3 sequence is CASSHLLGYEQYF.

This chain uses TRBV5-1 with TRBJ2-1; TCRdb calls TRBD1, which cannot be checked without DNA. The CDR3 loop spans 18 amino acids. Germline V lookup: CDR1 SGHRS, CDR2 YFSETQ. This CDR3 is CASSLERHRTGLYNEQFF.

V is TRBV29-1 and J is TRBJ2-1; TCRdb proposes TRBD2, but this gene call is untestable without DNA. CDR1 SQVTM and CDR2 ANQGSEA come from the germline V gene. This CDR3 comprises 16 residues. The chain's CDR3 is CSVERSGGNAYNEQFF.

The gene calls are TRBV29-1 and TRBJ2-7; no DNA is available, so the TRBD1 call from TCRdb remains unchecked. The CDR3 is 12 residues long. Per germline, CDR1 SQVTM and CDR2 ANQGSEA. The CDR3 spells CSAMGQPYEQYF.

The chain joins TRBV5-1 to TRBJ2-4. This CDR3 spans 13 amino acids. Germline V gene sequence: CDR1 SGHRS, CDR2 YFSETQ. The CDR3 protein is CASSLADLDIQYF.

This chain joins TRBV11-2 and TRBJ2-7; with no DNA, the TCRdb D assignment of TRBD2 cannot be verified. The germline CDR1 and CDR2 sequences are SGHAT and FQNNGV. The CDR3 covers 16 residues. CDR3 region: CASSLMGTSAYYEQYF.

CDR3 protein: CASSLAGRDNEQFF. The V call is TRBV7-8, the J call TRBJ2-1. This CDR3 region has 14 residues. CDR1 is SGHVS, CDR2 FQNEAQ, per germline.

J is TRBJ1-1 and V is TRBV9. Germline V CDR1 and CDR2: SGDLS, YYNGEE. This CDR3 spans 13 amino acids. The CDR3 is CASSPSGSTEAFF. Drawing the rest from reference TRBV9 and TRBJ1-1, the complete variable domain is DSGVTQTPKHLITATGQRVTLRCSPRSGDLSVYWYQQSLDQGLQFLIQYYNGEERAKGNILERFSAQQFPDLHSELNLSSLELGDSALYFCASSPSGSTEAFFGQGTRLTVV.

The chain uses TRBV6-6 and TRBJ2-1; with no DNA, the TCRdb D assignment of TRBD1 cannot be verified. The CDR3 length is 12 residues. Germline-derived CDR1 and CDR2 are MNHNY and SVGAGI (reference sequence). The chain's CDR3 is CASRATDNEQFF.

V usage is TRBV5-1 and J usage is TRBJ1-1; the D call from TCRdb, TRBD1, cannot be confirmed without DNA. The V gene's germline CDR1 is SGHRS and CDR2 YFSETQ. The length of the CDR3 is 13 residues. The CDR3 loop is CASSPNRATEAFF.